Listed below are T cell receptor beta chains from one sample, sequenced in a study of regulatory T cells in long-lasting Graves disease. TCRdb reprocessed the multiplex PCR reads with MiXCR, giving one entry per CDR3 protein. The table has roughly 450,000 distinct CDR3 sequences, less than 25% seen once. Sequences were derived from peripheral blood mononuclear cells (PBMCs), sampled when the disease was refractory, from a patient treated with antithyroid drugs. The receptors originated from a female donor with Graves disease. Each CDR3 is given with its conserved first and last residue. The D gene is left open where the match is weak. Rows give clone size only sometimes, using once, few, many, or a class for an expanded clone.

j_gene	v_gene	d_gene	abundance	CDR3aa	CDR3nt
TRBJ1-4	TRBV12-3/TRBV12-4	NA	many	CASSLRGLEENEKLFF	TGTGCCAGCAGTTTAAGGGGTTTGGAGGAGAATGAAAAACTGTTTTTT
TRBJ2-4	TRBV6-2/TRBV6-3	TRBD1	NA	CASRPTGLDIQYF	TGTGCCAGCAGACCGACAGGGTTGGACATTCAGTACTTC
TRBJ1-1	TRBV30	NA	NA	CAWSVRENTEAFF	TGTGCCTGGAGTGTAAGGGAGAACACTGAAGCTTTCTTT
TRBJ2-5	TRBV6-5	NA	many	CASSYEPGGQETQYF	TGTGCCAGCAGTTACGAACCCGGGGGACAAGAGACCCAGTACTTC
TRBJ2-7	TRBV28	NA	many	CASSLAQFSYEQYF	TGTGCCAGCAGTTTAGCACAGTTCTCCTACGAGCAGTACTTC
TRBJ2-7	TRBV27	NA	many	CASSWQGPYEQYF	TGTGCCAGCAGTTGGCAGGGCCCCTACGAGCAGTACTTC
TRBJ1-4	TRBV20-1	NA	NA	CSATGGRLMKNCFF	NA
TRBJ1-5	TRBV6-1	NA	NA	CASGRDSNQPQRF	TGTGCCAGCGGCAGGGATAGCAATCAGCCCCAGCGTTTT
TRBJ2-7	TRBV28	NA	many	CASSTRRDVVYF	TGTGCCAGCAGCACCCGGCGGGATGTCGTGTACTTC
TRBJ1-4	TRBV9	NA	few	CASSGDAFNEKLFF	TGTGCCAGCAGCGGGGACGCGTTTAATGAAAAACTGTTTTTT
TRBJ1-2	TRBV2	TRBD1	once	CASSSDRVPDYGYTF	TGTGCCAGCAGCAGCGACAGGGTTCCGGACTATGGCTACACCTTC
TRBJ2-7	TRBV2	TRBD2	many	CASRLGTSWEQYF	TGTGCCAGCAGGCTCGGGACTAGCTGGGAGCAGTACTTC
TRBJ2-3	TRBV12-3/TRBV12-4	NA	NA	CASSFGTPRVDGTDTQYF	TGTGCCAGCAGTTTTGGGACACCGAGGGTAGATGGCACAGATACGCAGTATTTT
TRBJ2-5	TRBV4-1	NA	once	CASSQDLARAAKETQYF	TGCGCCAGCAGCCAAGATCTGGCGAGGGCAGCGAAAGAGACCCAGTACTTC
TRBJ2-7	TRBV27	TRBD1	few	CASSSDREIYPYEQYF	TGTGCCAGCAGTTCCGACAGGGAAATCTATCCCTACGAGCAGTACTTC
TRBJ2-7	TRBV5-1	NA	NA	CASSWTVIGNYEQYF	TGCGCCAGCAGCTGGACAGTTATTGGCAACTACGAGCAGTACTTC
TRBJ2-1	TRBV7-2	NA	many	CASSPTGRRDEQFF	TGTGCCAGCAGCCCGACTGGAAGGAGGGATGAGCAGTTCTTC
TRBJ2-7	TRBV7-2	TRBD2	many	CASSLDGGTSGRYEQYF	TGTGCCAGCAGCCTCGATGGGGGGACTAGCGGGAGATACGAGCAGTACTTC
TRBJ1-4	TRBV28	NA	many	CASTSGEKLFF	TGTGCCAGCACCTCTGGTGAAAAACTGTTTTTT
TRBJ2-4	TRBV6-1	NA	many	CASSRRTTGLAKNIQYF	TGTGCCAGCAGTCGACGAACAACGGGCTTAGCCAAAAACATTCAGTACTTC
TRBJ1-5	TRBV6-1	NA	few	CASKLPGVGNQPQHF	TGTGCCAGCAAGTTACCCGGGGTCGGAAATCAGCCCCAGCATTTT
TRBJ2-5	TRBV7-9	TRBD1	many	CASSPPTQGAGETQYF	TGTGCCAGCAGCCCGCCAACACAGGGGGCAGGGGAGACCCAGTACTTC
TRBJ2-7	TRBV28	NA	many	CASSLRARVSSYEQYF	TGTGCCAGCAGTTTACGGGCACGGGTTAGCTCCTACGAGCAGTACTTC
TRBJ2-5	TRBV14	TRBD2	few	CASSQDREREGRKGTQYF	TGTGCCAGCAGCCAAGATCGGGAGCGGGAGGGCCGAAAAGGGACCCAGTACTTC
TRBJ2-1	TRBV29-1	TRBD1	NA	CSVSGTGTLHEQFF	TGCAGCGTCTCCGGGACAGGGACTCTGCATGAGCAGTTCTTC
TRBJ1-2	TRBV7-9	NA	NA	CASSLEHQRGYTF	TGTGCCAGCAGCTTGGAACATCAGCGAGGCTACACCTTC
TRBJ2-5	TRBV28	NA	many	CASSVTGKIANRETQYF	TGTGCCAGCAGTGTGACTGGGAAAATTGCGAATCGAGAGACCCAGTACTTC
TRBJ2-5	TRBV7-6	NA	few	CASSPLGLPRETQYF	TGTGCCAGCAGCCCACTGGGACTGCCTCGGGAGACCCAGTACTTC
TRBJ2-7	TRBV6-2/TRBV6-3	NA	once	CASSSSAGTYEQYF	TGTGCCAGCAGTTCCTCCGCTGGAACCTACGAGCAGTACTTC
TRBJ2-5	TRBV11-2	TRBD2	many	CASSLGSRGRARETQYF	TGTGCCAGCAGCTTAGGTAGTCGCGGGAGGGCCCGCGAGACCCAGTACTTC
TRBJ2-7	TRBV4-2	TRBD1	NA	CASSQDLRGLSYEQYF	TGTGCCAGCAGCCAAGACCTCAGGGGGCTATCCTACGAGCAGTACTTC
TRBJ1-4	TRBV28	NA	many	CASRTRALLTNEKLFF	TGTGCCAGCAGAACCCGCGCTCTCCTCACTAATGAAAAACTGTTTTTT
TRBJ1-1	TRBV12-3/TRBV12-4	TRBD1	NA	CASSSGGSGATEAFF	TGTGCCAGCAGCTCAGGGGGGTCTGGGGCCACTGAAGCTTTCTTT
TRBJ1-6	TRBV6-1	TRBD1	many	CASTEGQGRYNSPLHF	TGTGCCAGCACTGAGGGACAGGGTAGATACAATTCACCCCTCCACTTT
TRBJ1-1	TRBV20-1	NA	NA	CSARDTMKGLAKKAFF	TGCAGTGCTAGAGATACCATGAAGGGGCTAGCGAAGAAAGCTTTCTTT
TRBJ2-7	TRBV11-2	NA	many	CASSGSGFSHEQYF	TGTGCCAGCAGTGGGAGCGGGTTCAGCCACGAGCAGTACTTC
TRBJ1-5	TRBV6-2/TRBV6-3	NA	NA	CASSDNRVRNQPQHF	TGTGCCAGCAGTGATAACAGGGTTCGCAATCAGCCCCAGCATTTT
TRBJ2-7	TRBV3-1	NA	many	CASSQVFNEQYF	TGTGCCAGCAGCCAAGTTTTCAACGAGCAGTACTTC
TRBJ2-3	TRBV7-2	TRBD2	many	CASSLAGLRADTQYF	TGTGCCAGCAGCTTGGCGGGACTAAGAGCAGATACGCAGTATTTT
TRBJ1-1	TRBV5-1	NA	NA	CASRFKGGTEAFF	TGCGCCAGCCGCTTTAAGGGGGGCACTGAAGCTTTCTTT
TRBJ2-7	TRBV30	NA	NA	CAWRQRSASYEQYF	TGTGCCTGGAGACAACGAAGCGCCTCCTACGAGCAGTACTTC
TRBJ2-7	TRBV20-1	TRBD2	few	CSARVTSGRSSYEQYF	TGCAGTGCTAGAGTAACTAGCGGGAGGAGCTCCTACGAGCAGTACTTC